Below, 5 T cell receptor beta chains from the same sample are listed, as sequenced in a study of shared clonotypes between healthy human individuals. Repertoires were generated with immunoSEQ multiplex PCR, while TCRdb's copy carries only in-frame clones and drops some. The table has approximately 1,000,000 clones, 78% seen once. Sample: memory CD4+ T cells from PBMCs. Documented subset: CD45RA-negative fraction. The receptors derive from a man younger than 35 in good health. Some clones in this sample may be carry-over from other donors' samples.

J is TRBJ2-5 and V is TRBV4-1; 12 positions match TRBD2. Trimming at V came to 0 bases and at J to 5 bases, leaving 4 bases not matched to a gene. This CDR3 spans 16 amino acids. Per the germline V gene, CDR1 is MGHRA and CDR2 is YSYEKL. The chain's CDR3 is CASSQELAGGRETQYF. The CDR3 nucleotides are TGCGCCAGCAGCCAAGAACTAGCGGGAGGAAGGGAGACCCAGTACTTC.

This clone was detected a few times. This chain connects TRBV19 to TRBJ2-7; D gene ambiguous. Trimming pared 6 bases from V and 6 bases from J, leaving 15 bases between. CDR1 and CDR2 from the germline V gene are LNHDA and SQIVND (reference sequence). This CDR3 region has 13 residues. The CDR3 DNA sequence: TGTGCCAGTAGCCCTCCCTCCACCGCCGAGCAGTACTTC. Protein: CASSPPSTAEQYF.

CDR3 loop: CASSPPGQGSEKLFF. The CDR3 DNA sequence: TGTGCCAGCAGTCCACCGGGACAGGGTAGTGAAAAACTGTTTTTT. V and J are TRBV28 and TRBJ1-4; TRBD1 matches 9 bases. The CDR3 length is 15 residues. Losses at the gene ends were 5 bases for V and 7 bases for J; bases not matched to a gene: 8. The germline gives CDR1 MDHEN, CDR2 SYDVKM.

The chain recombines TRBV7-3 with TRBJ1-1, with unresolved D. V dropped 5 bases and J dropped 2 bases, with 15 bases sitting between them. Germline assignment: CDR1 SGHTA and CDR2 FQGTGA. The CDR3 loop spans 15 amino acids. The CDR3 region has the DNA TGTGCCAGCAGCCCCATAGCGGACCCAAACACTGAAGCTTTCTTT. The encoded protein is CASSPIADPNTEAFF.

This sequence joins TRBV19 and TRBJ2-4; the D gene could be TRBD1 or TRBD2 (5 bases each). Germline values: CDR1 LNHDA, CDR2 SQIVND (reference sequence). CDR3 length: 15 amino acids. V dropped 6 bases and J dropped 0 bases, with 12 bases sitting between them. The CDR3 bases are TGTGCCAGTAGCCCGGGGCACCTAGCCAAAAACATTCAGTACTTC. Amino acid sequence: CASSPGHLAKNIQYF.